The sequence of this T cell receptor (beta chain) was determined in a study of blood T cell repertoires in COVID-19. Study-level information: Spain, Italy and the United States supplied samples that represented acute and convalescent COVID-19.

Assay: immunoSEQ multiplex PCR; the TCRdb copy retains only in-frame clones and omits some. The table records about 110,000 clones, roughly nine tenths of them present only once. Sequenced: peripheral blood. The receptor was derived from a human donor in a cohort sampled during active COVID-19.

The CDR3 here is CASSFGQGVNEQYF. In DNA form, the CDR3 reads TGCGCCAGCAGCTTTGGGCAGGGCGTCAACGAGCAGTACTTC. V usage is TRBV5-1 and J usage is TRBJ2-7; D might be TRBD1 (5 bases). V lost 2 bases to trimming and J lost 5 bases, with 14 bases between them. The V gene's germline CDR1 is SGHRS and CDR2 YFSETQ. CDR3 length equals 14 residues.